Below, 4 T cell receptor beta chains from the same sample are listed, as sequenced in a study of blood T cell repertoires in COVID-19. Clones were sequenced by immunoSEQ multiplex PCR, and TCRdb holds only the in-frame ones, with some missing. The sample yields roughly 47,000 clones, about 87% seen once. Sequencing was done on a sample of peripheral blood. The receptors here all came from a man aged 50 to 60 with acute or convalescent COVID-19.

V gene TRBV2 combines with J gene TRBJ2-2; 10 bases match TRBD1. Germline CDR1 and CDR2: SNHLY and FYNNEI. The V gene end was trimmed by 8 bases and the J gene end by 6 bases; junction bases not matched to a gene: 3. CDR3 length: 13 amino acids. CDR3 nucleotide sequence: TGTGCCAGCCGGGACAGGGGCCCCGGGGAGCTGTTTTTT. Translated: CASRDRGPGELFF.

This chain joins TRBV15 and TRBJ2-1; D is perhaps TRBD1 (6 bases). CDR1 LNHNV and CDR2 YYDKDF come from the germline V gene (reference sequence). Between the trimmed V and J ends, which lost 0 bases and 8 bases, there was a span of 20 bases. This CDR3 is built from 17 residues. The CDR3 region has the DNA TGTGCCACCAGCAGAGATTCTGGGGGACAAGGTCGACATGAGCAGTTCTTC. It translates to CATSRDSGGQGRHEQFF.

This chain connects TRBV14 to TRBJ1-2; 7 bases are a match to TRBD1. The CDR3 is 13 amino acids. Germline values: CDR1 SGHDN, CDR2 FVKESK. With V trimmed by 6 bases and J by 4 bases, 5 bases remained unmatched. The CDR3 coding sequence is TGTGCCAGCAGTCGGACAGGCGCCTATGGCTACACCTTC. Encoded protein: CASSRTGAYGYTF.

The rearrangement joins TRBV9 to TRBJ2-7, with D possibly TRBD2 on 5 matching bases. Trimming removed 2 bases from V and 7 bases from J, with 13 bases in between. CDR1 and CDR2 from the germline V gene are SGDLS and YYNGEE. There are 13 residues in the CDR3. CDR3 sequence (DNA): TGTGCCAGCAGCGTGGGAGACTCTGGGGAGCAGTACTTC. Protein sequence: CASSVGDSGEQYF.